A single sample gave rise to the 21 T cell receptor beta chains below, sequenced in a study of Graves' ophthalmopathy and Graves' hyperthyroidism. RNA transcripts provided the template for amplifying TCR beta CDR3 regions. HTBI-primed first-round RT-PCR preceded second-round multiplex PCR. TCRdb fed the multiplex PCR reads into MiXCR, producing one record per CDR3 protein. The sample has a few hundred thousand distinct CDR3 sequences; approximately 15% are singletons. Material for sequencing was peripheral blood. These receptors originate from a young woman with stable Graves' hyperthyroidism.

This clonotype was observed a few times. This rearrangement joins TRBV7-9 to TRBJ2-5; 7 bases match TRBD1. Germline assignment: CDR1 SEHNR and CDR2 FQNEAQ (reference sequence). V shed 5 bases and J 2 bases; nucleotides not matched to a gene: 5. The CDR3 is made up of 14 amino acids. CDR3 sequence: CASSPTTGQETQYF. CDR3 sequence (DNA): TGTGCCAGCAGCCCCACGACAGGGCAAGAGACCCAGTACTTC. The whole variable domain, filled in from reference TRBV7-9 and TRBJ2-5, reads DTGVSQNPRHKITKRGQNVTFRCDPISEHNRLYWYRQTLGQGPEFLTYFQNEAQLEKSRLLSDRFSAERPKGSFSTLEIQRTEQGDSAMYLCASSPTTGQETQYFGPGTRLLVL.

The chain combines TRBV19 with TRBJ1-5, with 12 bases that match TRBD1. Per the germline V gene, CDR1 is LNHDA and CDR2 is SQIVND (reference sequence). The ends lost 6 bases at V and 1 base at J; junction bases unmatched: 7. This CDR3 spans 17 amino acids. CDR3 sequence (DNA): TGTGCCAGTAGACCGGGGACAGGGGGCAAGAGCAATCAGCCCCAGCATTTT. Protein product: CASRPGTGGKSNQPQHF.

This clonotype was recorded many times. This chain links TRBV4-1 with TRBJ1-1; 7 bases agree with TRBD1. V gave up 2 bases and J gave up 2 bases; unmatched junction bases: 5. Germline values: CDR1 MGHRA, CDR2 YSYEKL. The CDR3 length is 15 residues. CDR3 nucleotides: TGCGCCAGCAGCCAAACCGGGACAGCCAACACTGAAGCTTTCTTT. Translation: CASSQTGTANTEAFF.

V gene TRBV11-2 combines with J gene TRBJ2-5, with D perhaps matching TRBD2 (6 bases). CDR1 and CDR2 from the germline V gene are SGHAT and FQNNGV. The CDR3 has 13 amino acids. Trimming took off 5 bases at V and 7 bases at J, with 14 bases between the two ends. CDR3: CASSQREGGTQYF. CDR3 sequence (DNA): TGTGCCAGCAGCCAACGAGAGGGAGGGACCCAGTACTTC.

The rearrangement joins TRBV5-1 to TRBJ1-3; D not certain. From germline, CDR1 is SGHRS and CDR2 YFSETQ. V was trimmed by 0 bases and J by 0 bases, leaving 7 bases between them. The CDR3 is made up of 15 amino acids. The CDR3 here is CASSLAGDSGNTIYF. For the CDR3, the DNA is TGCGCCAGCAGCTTGGCCGGGGACTCTGGAAACACCATATATTTT.

This clonotype was seen ten or more times. The chain recombines TRBV6-1 with TRBJ2-7, with 9 bases aligning to TRBD2. The CDR3 consists of 16 residues. Trimming removed 10 bases from V and 5 bases from J; junction bases left unmatched: 18. Germline values: CDR1 MNHNS, CDR2 SASEGT. This chain's CDR3 is CATQYREEAGGNEQYF. In nucleotides, the CDR3 is TGTGCCACCCAATACCGTGAGGAAGCGGGGGGAAACGAGCAGTACTTC.

This clonotype was observed many times. This rearrangement joins TRBV6-2 or TRBV6-3 to TRBJ1-2; no definite D call. Trimming shortened V by 6 bases and J by 6 bases, and 8 bases separated the two germline ends. Germline loops: CDR1 MNHEY, CDR2 SVGEGT. The CDR3 has 11 amino acids. The CDR3 nucleotides are TGTGCCAGCAGGACATACGATGGCTACACCTTC. It yields the protein CASRTYDGYTF.

There are many counts of this clonotype. This sequence joins TRBV4-1 and TRBJ2-2, with 9 bases lining up with TRBD1. The germline V gene encodes CDR1 MGHRA and CDR2 YSYEKL. This CDR3 spans 17 amino acids. With 0 bases clipped from V and 7 bases from J, the junction kept 9 bases outside the gene matches. The CDR3 spells CASSQDQQGAQVGELFF. Written as DNA, the CDR3 is TGCGCCAGCAGCCAAGATCAACAGGGGGCGCAGGTCGGGGAGCTGTTTTTT.

For this clonotype: Sequence at one end of the junction differs from germline and may be a read error. V gene TRBV6-2 or TRBV6-3 combines with J gene TRBJ1-1; D is ambiguous. Per the germline V gene, CDR1 is MNHEY and CDR2 is SVGEGT. The CDR3 has 13 residues. CDR3 residues: CASSYIRSTEASF. Here the CDR3 DNA reads TGTGCCAGCAGTTATATCAGGTCGACTGAAGCTTCCTTT.

This clonotype was counted many times. This rearrangement joins TRBV5-1 to TRBJ1-6; no clear D. The V gene lost 0 bases and the J gene lost 8 bases, with 12 bases spanning the gap. This CDR3 spans 15 amino acids. CDR1 is SGHRS and CDR2 is YFSETQ in the germline V gene. The CDR3 sequence: CASSLAGPPDSPLHF. The CDR3 nucleotides are TGCGCCAGCAGCTTGGCAGGTCCCCCGGATTCACCCCTCCACTTT.

Many counts were recorded for this clonotype. The J gene is TRBJ1-1, the V gene TRBV11-2; possible D gene TRBD1, 6 bases. The CDR3 loop spans 17 amino acids. Germline lookup yields CDR1 SGHAT and CDR2 FQNNGV. V lost 1 base, J lost 10 bases, and 25 bases lay in between. The CDR3 here is CASSLVLGKTGAKGAFF. The DNA of the CDR3 is TGTGCCAGCAGCTTAGTTCTTGGAAAGACAGGAGCCAAGGGAGCTTTCTTT.

This clonotype was seen at least ten times. V usage is TRBV19 and J usage is TRBJ1-2; maybe TRBD1 (6 bases). V lost 5 bases and J lost 7, with 23 bases in between. Germline loops: CDR1 LNHDA, CDR2 SQIVND (reference sequence). The CDR3 is made up of 16 amino acids. The CDR3 nucleotides are TGTGCCAGTAGTCCCCCCCCAAGGGGAAGGGACATTGGCTACACCTTC. Translating it yields CASSPPPRGRDIGYTF.

This clonotype has ten or more counts. V gene TRBV6-2 or TRBV6-3 combines with J gene TRBJ1-1; a weak D match, TRBD1 (6 bases). Germline-derived CDR1 and CDR2 are MNHEY and SVGEGT. The germline V and J ends were trimmed by 5 bases and 3 bases, with 16 bases remaining between them. The CDR3 sequence is 15 residues long. CDR3 amino acids: CASSIGGMRDTEAFF. CDR3 nucleotides: TGTGCCAGCAGTATCGGGGGCATGAGGGACACTGAAGCTTTCTTT.

This clonotype was detected many times. As DNA, the CDR3 is TGTGCCAGCAGCTTGGGACAGCTTGAAGCTTTCTTT. Encoded protein: CASSLGQLEAFF. This chain connects TRBV5-6 to TRBJ1-1; possibly TRBD1 for D (5 bases). The germline V gene encodes CDR1 SGHDT and CDR2 YYEEEE. There are 12 residues in the CDR3. Trimming removed 0 bases from V and 7 bases from J, with 7 bases in between.

In this sample, this clonotype turned up many times. This chain links TRBV6-5 with TRBJ1-2; no reliable D call. The germline gives CDR1 MNHEY, CDR2 SVGAGI. The CDR3 is 15 residues long. V shed 2 bases and J shed 2 bases, with 12 bases lying between them. The CDR3 DNA reads as TGTGCCAGCAGTTACGGAGGGATTTTGAACTATGGCTACACCTTC. It is translated as CASSYGGILNYGYTF.

At least ten counts were recorded for this clonotype. V is TRBV6-1 and J is TRBJ2-7; 8 nucleotides align to TRBD1. The germline gives CDR1 MNHNS, CDR2 SASEGT. CDR3 length: 13 amino acids. The V gene end was trimmed by 2 bases and the J gene end by 7 bases; junction bases not matched to a gene: 4. The CDR3 region has the DNA TGTGCCAGCAGTGAACAGGGGGCTGGGGAGCAGTACTTC. It yields the protein CASSEQGAGEQYF.

This clonotype was detected many times. The chain carries TRBV13 and TRBJ2-5, with D possibly TRBD1 on 6 matching bases. Germline V gene data show CDR1 as PRHDT and CDR2 as FYEKMQ (reference sequence). V was shortened by 5 bases and J by 1 base, with 17 bases between the two germline ends. This CDR3 comprises 16 residues. CDR3 bases: TGTGCCAGCAGCCCGTACAGGGCAAGCCTCCAAGAGACCCAGTACTTC. It specifies CASSPYRASLQETQYF.

The chain is built from TRBV20-1 and TRBJ1-3; 7 bases line up with TRBD1. Germline lookup yields CDR1 DFQATT and CDR2 SNEGSKA (reference sequence). V dropped 5 bases and J dropped 0; count of bases not matched to a gene: 10. The CDR3 is 16 amino acids. In nucleotides, the CDR3 is TGCAGTGCTCGGGACAGTGGATCAAGCTCTGGAAACACCATATATTTT. This gives the protein CSARDSGSSSGNTIYF.

The chain uses TRBV12-3 or TRBV12-4 and TRBJ1-1, with a possible D match to TRBD1 (5 bases). The CDR3 has 18 amino acids. Trimming shortened V by 5 bases and J by 0 bases, and 22 bases separated the two germline ends. The CDR3 protein is CASSPPPLIGALNTEAFF. The CDR3 region has the DNA TGTGCCAGCAGTCCCCCACCCCTGATCGGGGCTTTGAACACTGAAGCTTTCTTT.

Many counts were recorded for this clonotype. The chain uses TRBV10-2 and TRBJ1-2; 7 bases match TRBD1. The CDR3 covers 14 residues. The V and J ends lost 0 bases and 5 bases, in that order; junction bases with no gene match: 3. Germline V gene lookup returns CDR1 WSHSY and CDR2 SAAADI. CDR3 loop: CASSESTGLYGYTF. The CDR3 region has the DNA TGCGCCAGCAGTGAGTCGACAGGGCTATATGGCTACACCTTC.

This rearrangement joins TRBV7-3 to TRBJ2-7; 7 nucleotides line up with TRBD2. Germline V gives CDR1 SGHTA, CDR2 FQGTGA. V was pared by 4 bases and J by 2 bases, with 8 bases of the junction left unmatched. CDR3 length: 15 amino acids. The CDR3 DNA reads as TGTGCCAGCAGCTCATACTCCGGGACTACCTACGAGCAGTACTTC. Amino acid sequence: CASSSYSGTTYEQYF.